The clone carrying this T cell receptor (beta chain) was detected a few times. Its matching antigen is unknown. The sample belongs to a study of post-analysis software for immune sequencing data. Across the study: Relapsing-remitting, secondary progressive and progressive-relapsing courses of multiple sclerosis were included. General study findings and limits: Patients used several TRBV segments, including TRBV5-6, TRBV5-1 and TRBV20-1, more often than controls. Versus controls, multiple sclerosis patients showed significantly lower diversity (normalized Chao1). Samples from a shared batch, those prepared together, strongly co-clustered by F measure.

With 6 bases clipped from V and 5 bases from J, the junction kept 9 bases outside the gene matches. There are 14 residues in the CDR3. Prepared TCR beta cDNA libraries contained unique molecular identifiers. About 500,000 cDNA molecules were obtained from about 1 to 10 million T cells. TCRdb recomputed calls from the PCR reads with MiXCR, one row per CDR3 protein. This table holds under 650,000 distinct CDR3 sequences, 44% found once. This clonotype was sampled from a girl aged 5-17 years with multiple sclerosis. Input material: blood. The chain is built from TRBV12-3 or TRBV12-4 and TRBJ1-1; 7 positions match TRBD1. The CDR3 sequence is CASRGDRDGTEAFF. CDR3 in DNA: TGTGCCAGCAGGGGGGACAGAGACGGGACTGAAGCTTTCTTT.